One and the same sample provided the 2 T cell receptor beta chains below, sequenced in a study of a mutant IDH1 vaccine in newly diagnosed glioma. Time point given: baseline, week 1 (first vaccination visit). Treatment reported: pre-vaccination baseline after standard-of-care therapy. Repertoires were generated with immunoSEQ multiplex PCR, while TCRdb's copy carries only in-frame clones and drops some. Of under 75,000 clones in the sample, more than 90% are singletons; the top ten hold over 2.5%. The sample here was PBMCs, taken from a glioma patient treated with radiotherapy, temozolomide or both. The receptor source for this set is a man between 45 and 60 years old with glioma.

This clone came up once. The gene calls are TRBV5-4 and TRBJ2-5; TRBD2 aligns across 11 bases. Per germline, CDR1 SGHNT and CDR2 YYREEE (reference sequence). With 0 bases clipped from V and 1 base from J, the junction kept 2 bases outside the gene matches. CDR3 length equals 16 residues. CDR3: CASSLVLAGGQETQYF. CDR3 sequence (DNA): TGTGCCAGCAGCTTGGTTCTAGCGGGAGGCCAAGAGACCCAGTACTTC.

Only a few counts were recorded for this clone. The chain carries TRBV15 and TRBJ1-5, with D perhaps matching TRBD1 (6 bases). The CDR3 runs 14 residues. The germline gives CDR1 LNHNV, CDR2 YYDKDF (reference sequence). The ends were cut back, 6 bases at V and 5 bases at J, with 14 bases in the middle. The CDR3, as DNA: TGTGCCACCAGTCCCACAGGGTACCATCAGCCCCAGCATTTT. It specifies CATSPTGYHQPQHF.